These 7 T cell receptor beta chains share one sample of origin, sequenced in a study of cytomegalovirus exposure and HLA in healthy donors. PCR used 60 Vbeta primers and 13 Jbeta primers. This table comes from immunoSEQ multiplex PCR, and its TCRdb copy is limited to in-frame clones, with some not included. Counted here are approximately 90,000 clones, around four fifths occurring once; the ten biggest clones make up about 2.1%. The material sequenced was PBMCs. These receptors all come from a boy between 10 and 17 years old in good health and CMV-seronegative.

V gene TRBV29-1 combines with J gene TRBJ1-2; 8 bases match TRBD1. With V trimmed by 6 bases and J by 0 bases, 9 bases remained unmatched. The CDR3 spans 15 residues. CDR1 and CDR2 from the germline V gene are SQVTM and ANQGSEA. The CDR3 DNA reads as TGCAGCGTGAGGGGGACAGGCCCTGCTAACTATGGCTACACCTTC. It specifies CSVRGTGPANYGYTF. Full variable domain (missing parts from reference TRBV29-1 and TRBJ1-2): SAVISQKPSRDICQRGTSLTIQCQVDSQVTMMFWYRQQPGQSLTLIATANQGSEATYESGFVIDKFPISRPNLTFSTLTVSNMSPEDSSIYLCSVRGTGPANYGYTFGSGTRLTVV.

V usage is TRBV6-1 and J usage is TRBJ1-6; D gene ambiguous. Trimming pared 4 bases from V and 11 bases from J, leaving 9 bases between. The CDR3 spans 12 residues. CDR1 and CDR2 from the germline V gene are MNHNS and SASEGT. The CDR3 loop reads CASSVQPPPLHF. CDR3 nucleotides: TGTGCCAGCAGTGTACAGCCGCCACCCCTCCACTTT.

This clone turned up a few times. V gene TRBV5-4 combines with J gene TRBJ2-7; D is possibly TRBD2 (6 bases). Per the germline V gene, CDR1 is SGHNT and CDR2 is YYREEE (reference sequence). The CDR3 has 15 amino acids. Trimming took 2 bases from V and 5 from J, leaving 17 bases between them. Written as DNA, the CDR3 is TGTGCCAGCAGCTTCGGGCGGAGGGACGGGGACGAGCAGTACTTC. Its protein is CASSFGRRDGDEQYF.

The J gene is TRBJ1-5, the V gene TRBV19, with TRBD1 as a possible D gene (5 bases). Deletions cut 5 bases from V and 2 bases from J, with 10 bases between. CDR3 length: 14 amino acids. CDR1 and CDR2 (germline): LNHDA, SQIVND (reference sequence). The chain's CDR3 is CASSGTGGNQPQHF. CDR3 sequence (DNA): TGTGCCAGTAGTGGGACTGGTGGCAATCAGCCCCAGCATTTT.

The chain combines TRBV9 with TRBJ2-5; 9 positions agree with TRBD1. V trimming: 3 bases; J trimming: 4 bases; junction bases outside the gene matches: 4. The CDR3 spans 14 residues. From germline, CDR1 is SGDLS and CDR2 YYNGEE. CDR3 coding DNA: TGTGCCAGCAGCGGGGACAGGGTTGGAGAGACCCAGTACTTC. It codes for CASSGDRVGETQYF. Full variable domain (missing parts from reference TRBV9 and TRBJ2-5): DSGVTQTPKHLITATGQRVTLRCSPRSGDLSVYWYQQSLDQGLQFLIQYYNGEERAKGNILERFSAQQFPDLHSELNLSSLELGDSALYFCASSGDRVGETQYFGPGTRLLVL.

This chain joins TRBV13 and TRBJ2-1; TRBD1 aligns across 8 bases. The CDR3 has 15 amino acids. Losses at the gene ends were 3 bases for V and 5 bases for J; bases not matched to a gene: 6. Per the germline V gene, CDR1 is PRHDT and CDR2 is FYEKMQ (reference sequence). The CDR3 sequence: CASSFWQGADNEQFF. As DNA, the CDR3 is TGTGCCAGCAGCTTCTGGCAGGGGGCTGACAATGAGCAGTTCTTC.

The V gene is TRBV2, the J gene TRBJ2-5; 8 positions agree with TRBD1. There are 11 residues in the CDR3. Trimming cost V 4 bases and J 14 bases; bases outside gene matches: 6. CDR1 and CDR2 from the germline V gene are SNHLY and FYNNEI. The CDR3 spells CASSGTGSCYF. CDR3 DNA sequence: TGTGCCAGCAGTGGGACAGGGTCGTGTTACTTC. Variable domain in full (rest from reference TRBV2 and TRBJ2-5): EPEVTQTPSHQVTQMGQEVILRCVPISNHLYFYWYRQILGQKVEFLVSFYNNEISEKSEIFDDQFSVERPDGSNFTLKIRSTKLEDSAMYFCASSGTGSCYFGPGTRLLVL.